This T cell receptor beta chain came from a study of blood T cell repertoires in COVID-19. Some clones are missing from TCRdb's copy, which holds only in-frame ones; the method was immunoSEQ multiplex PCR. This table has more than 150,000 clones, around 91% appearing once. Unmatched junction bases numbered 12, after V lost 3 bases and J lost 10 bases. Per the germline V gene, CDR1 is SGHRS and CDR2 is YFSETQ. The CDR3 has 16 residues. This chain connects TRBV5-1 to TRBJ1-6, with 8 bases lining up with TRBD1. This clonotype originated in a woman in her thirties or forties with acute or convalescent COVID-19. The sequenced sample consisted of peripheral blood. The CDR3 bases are TGCGCCAGCAGCTGGGGGGTGACAGGGGTGATGTCACCCCTCCACTTT. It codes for CASSWGVTGVMSPLHF.